This TCR beta chain was documented in a study of blood T cell repertoires in COVID-19. Clones were read by immunoSEQ multiplex PCR, and TCRdb kept only the in-frame ones, dropping some. This sample has about 46,000 clones; 86% occur once, and the top ten carry approximately 3%. Grouping used clinical history reported by participants in a survey and questionnaire. For recovered donors of Cohort 3, there were two negative PCRs, clearance, or symptom resolution. This CDR3 is built from 16 residues. Trimming took 7 bases from V and 2 from J, leaving 19 bases between them. Germline V CDR1 and CDR2: SGHRS, YFSETQ.

The chain uses TRBV5-1 and TRBJ1-3, with D perhaps matching TRBD1 (6 bases). The material sequenced was PBMCs or T cells enriched from blood (not recorded which). The clonotype originates from a woman aged 45-65 years who had recovered from COVID-19. CDR3 in DNA: TGCGCCAGCCGGTCTAGTATGGCAGGGGCTGGAAACACCATATATTTT. Translation gives CASRSSMAGAGNTIYF.